This T cell receptor (beta chain) is from a study of technical replicates of blood from a handful of donors. Germline V gives CDR1 LNHDA, CDR2 SQIVND (reference sequence). The V end was cut by 10 bases, the J end by 2 bases, with 14 bases between. The CDR3 runs 13 residues. The data were produced by immunoSEQ multiplex PCR, yet TCRdb's version contains in-frame clones alone and is incomplete. This table holds roughly 62,000 clones, roughly 89% found once. The TCR sequence derives from a human donor in good health. Some clones in this sample may be carry-over from other donors' samples. The sequenced sample was PBMCs. V is TRBV19 and J is TRBJ1-2; maybe TRBD1 (5 bases). CDR3 nucleotides: TGTGCCACGACAGTTTCCCCCAACTATGGCTACACCTTC. Residues: CATTVSPNYGYTF.